This TCR beta chain was recorded in a study of regulatory and conventional T cells in RAG deficiency. The method was immunoSEQ multiplex PCR; TCRdb's version includes in-frame clones alone and lacks a portion of them. Seen here are approximately 35,000 clones, about 75% observed once, and the top ten hold around 3.6%. This CDR3 is built from 14 residues. Germline V gene data show CDR1 as SNHLY and CDR2 as FYNNEI. V shed 2 bases and J 8 bases; nucleotides not matched to a gene: 5. Overall study findings and caveats: Control T-cell subsets had markedly higher Shannon entropy and lower Simpson indices than RAG-deficient patients. In Omenn syndrome, Treg and Tconv repertoires overlapped >75%.

Conventional CD4+ T cells were sorted from blood as CD25-low CD127-high cells. Of note for this clone: Its antigen is as yet unknown.

The same specimen was also included in a second study, on regulatory T cells. That report adds: The primer mix had 52 TRBV and 13 TRBJ primers. In patients, unique TRB V-J pairs were restricted and V/J usage skewed, especially in Tregs.

This clonotype was sampled from a human donor in good health. Sample: CD4+ effector T cells sorted from blood. The rearrangement joins TRBV2 to TRBJ1-2, with 10 bases identical to TRBD1. CDR3 DNA: TGTGCCAGCAGTGAAAGGGACAGGGGAATCGGCTACACCTTC. This translates into CASSERDRGIGYTF.